The present entry profiles one T cell receptor (beta chain) with its context. What it binds is unknown. Vbeta (60) and Jbeta (13) primers were used in the PCR. TCRdb's copy holds only in-frame clones and misses some; the assay was immunoSEQ multiplex PCR. The sample has 130,000 or so clones; nearly 80% are singletons. The record originates from a study of cytomegalovirus exposure and HLA in healthy donors. Looking at the study overall: From HLA-typed donors, an early data release held around 80 million unique TCRs. Notes on the study in general: An analysis done earlier found most TCR beta V segments productive about 87% or about 30% of the time. There were several of the most significant clusters that appeared linked to common viral pathogens in a later analysis.

CDR3 size: 14 residues. V trimming: 6 bases; J trimming: 3 bases; junction bases outside the gene matches: 6. The germline V gene encodes CDR1 SNHLY and CDR2 FYNNEI. The source is a middle-aged woman in good health and CMV-seronegative. V and J are TRBV2 and TRBJ2-5, with TRBD1 matching over 8 bases. Sequencing input: PBMCs. CDR3 DNA: TGTGCCAGCAGCGGGACAGGATGGAAAGAGACCCAGTACTTC. This sequence encodes CASSGTGWKETQYF.